The present T cell receptor beta chain was sequenced within a study of T cells in Graves' hyperthyroidism and ophthalmopathy (dated by TCRdb to the late 2010s). With respect to the entire study: Peripheral blood samples were taken at initial diagnosis, before any treatment was given. A discovery cohort of about a hundred patients, about 44 with Graves' ophthalmopathy and 57 with stable Graves' hyperthyroidism, was used to find distinguishing TCR V-J signatures. After sampling, hyperthyroidism patients received methimazole starting at 30 mg daily, and ophthalmopathy patients received high-dose intravenous methylprednisolone. Prospective prediction of ophthalmopathy was tested in an independent validation cohort consisting of 18 hyperthyroidism patients and approximately 16 patients who later progressed to ophthalmopathy. The study also compared thyroid tissue and blood T-cell repertoires from roughly six Graves' hyperthyroidism patients. TCR Vbeta CDR3 sequencing of 130 to 150 peripheral blood samples (43 ophthalmopathy, about 74 hyperthyroidism and roughly 17 progressor patients) is reported in the paper. The 75 to 100 discovery patients were randomly split 7:3 into training and test sets. Study-level results and caveats: In cross-validation, a model built on a 13 V-J signature told ophthalmopathy apart from stable hyperthyroidism with 85% to 90% sensitivity and about 81% specificity, and in testing the same model reached 80%/75%. In validation, progression to ophthalmopathy was predicted by the model with 70% to 71% sensitivity and approximately 78% specificity, a median of approximately 7.1 months before onset. Blood samples also contained most of the expanded thyroid clonotypes (frequency above 0.001), which suggests that blood repertoires may reflect thyroid immune responses. Sample size was not statistically predetermined, and investigators were not blinded to group allocation.

Graves' hyperthyroidism was defined as stable when no progression to ophthalmopathy occurred over 18 months of follow-up. Hyperthyroidism patients were aged 18 to 65 years and newly diagnosed, with disease duration of less than 2 months. Any patient with an uncontrolled infection, another autoimmune disease, pregnancy or lactation was excluded. Diagnoses were based on clinical symptoms, serum thyroxine and TRAb, thyroid ultrasound and orbital computed tomography. PBMCs were separated from 8 to 10 ml of fresh peripheral blood using Ficoll-Paque density gradient centrifugation. Trizol reagent was used to extract total RNA, and RNA quality was then checked on an Agilent 2100 Bioanalyzer. This clonotype has only a few counts. No cognate antigen has been identified for it. One base away there is no much larger clone; base qualities are not given. The TCR beta CDR3 regions were amplified from RNA transcripts. A first-round RT-PCR of the TCR CDR3 used the HTBI primer set with the Qiagen OneStep RT-PCR kit. The libraries were constructed in a second round of multiplex PCR and then size-selected and purified. Sequencing of the libraries was done on an Illumina HiSeq2000 using paired-end 100 bp reads. Concerning the study's data processing: SOAPnuke was used to process the raw data, throwing out any read that contained adapters or uncalled bases, had a mean Phred below 15, or lacked an exact constant-primer or identifier match. COPE v1.2.5 was used to merge the high-quality paired reads, and each unique nucleotide sequence was defined as a clonotype. MiTCR v1.1 was used to align clonotypes to the IMGT TRBV, TRBD and TRBJ reference segments. The analysis was restricted to V-J combinations with a frequency above 0.0001, which together covered 99% to 99.2% of the repertoires. The TCS score was defined as F50 (clonal expansion) divided by E x V (chaos), with BLOSUM62-based TCRdist calculated between CDR3 peptides within each V-J. Welch's t-statistics and random forest reduced around 510 V-J features to 13, which were used in a naive Bayes classifier (R e1071). TCRdb took the public reads, trimmed them with fastp at Q25, ran MiXCR for clone calling and kept in-frame beta chains. Under each unique CDR3 protein, matching rows form one entry showing the most common genes and DNA. The V and J calls shown here were made by TCRdb, not taken from the authors' results. This sample comprises hundreds of thousands of distinct CDR3 sequences, 14% of them detected only once. The ten largest clones represent approximately 10% of the sample.

Sequencing was performed on blood. The TCR originated in a young woman with Graves' hyperthyroidism.

The bases are TGTGCCAGCAGTTATTCGTCCCGGGAGGGGGGGAGAACCTACGAGCAGTACTTC. This encodes CASSYSSREGGRTYEQYF. The sequence is built from TRBV28 and TRBJ2-7, and 8 junction bases match TRBD2. The germline V gene encodes CDR1 MDHEN and CDR2 SYDVKM. Spanning cysteine to phenylalanine, the CDR3 consists of 18 amino acids. CDR3 DNA only is kept here, 54 bases in frame from base 1. Trimming leaves V shorter by 4 bases and J shorter by 2 bases, with the junction holding 16 bases beyond the gene matches.